This T cell receptor beta chain came from a study of shared clonotypes between healthy human individuals. Study in general: Per-donor plates numbered three CD4 naive, three CD4 memory, two CD8 naive and one CD8 memory. Regarding the study as a whole: Deeper or shallower sequencing was expected to change how clonotypes are shared among donors.

V dropped 6 bases and J dropped 2; count of bases not matched to a gene: 2. CDR3 length: 13 amino acids. CDR1 and CDR2 from the germline V gene are MNHEY and SVGAGI. Profiling relied on immunoSEQ multiplex PCR, and the TCRdb table lists in-frame clones only, not all of them. Among 2 million or so clones listed, over 85% were seen once. This clone appeared a few times. The antigen remains undetermined. Distinct nucleotide sequences in the sample also encode this CDR3. This TCR was sampled from a man in his late teens or twenties in good health. This chain joins TRBV6-5 and TRBJ2-7; 9 bases align to TRBD1. What was sequenced was naive CD4+ T cells sorted from blood. Subset described: CD45RA+ positively selected. The CDR3 DNA reads TGTGCCAGCAGCCGGGACAGGGCCTACGAGCAGTACTTC. Translating gives CASSRDRAYEQYF.